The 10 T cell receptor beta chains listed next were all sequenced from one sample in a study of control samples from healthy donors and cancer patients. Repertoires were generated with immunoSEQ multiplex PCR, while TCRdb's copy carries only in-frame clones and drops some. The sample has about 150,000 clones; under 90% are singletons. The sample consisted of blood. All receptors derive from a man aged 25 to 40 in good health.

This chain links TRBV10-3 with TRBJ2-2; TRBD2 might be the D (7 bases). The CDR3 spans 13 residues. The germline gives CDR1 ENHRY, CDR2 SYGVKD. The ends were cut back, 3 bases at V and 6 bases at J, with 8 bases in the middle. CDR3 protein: CAISEGGAGELFF. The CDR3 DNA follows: TGTGCCATCAGTGAAGGGGGGGCCGGGGAGCTGTTTTTT.

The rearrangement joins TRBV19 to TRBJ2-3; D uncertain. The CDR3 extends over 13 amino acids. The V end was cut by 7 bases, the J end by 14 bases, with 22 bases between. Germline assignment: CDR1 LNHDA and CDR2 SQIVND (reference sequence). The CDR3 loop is CASTQLHEVKLYF. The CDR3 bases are TGTGCCAGTACCCAATTGCATGAAGTTAAATTGTATTTT.

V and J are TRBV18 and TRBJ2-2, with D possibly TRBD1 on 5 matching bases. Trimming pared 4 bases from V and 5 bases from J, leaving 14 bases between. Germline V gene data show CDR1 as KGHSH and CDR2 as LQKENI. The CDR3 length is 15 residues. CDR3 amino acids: CASSRTLGRTGELFF. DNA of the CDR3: TGTGCCAGCTCACGGACATTAGGACGGACCGGGGAGCTGTTTTTT.

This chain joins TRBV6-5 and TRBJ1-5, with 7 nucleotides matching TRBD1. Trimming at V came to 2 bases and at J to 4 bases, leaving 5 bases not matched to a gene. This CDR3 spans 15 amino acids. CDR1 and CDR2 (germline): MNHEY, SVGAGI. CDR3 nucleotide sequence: TGTGCCAGCAGTTACGGGTCAGGGGGAAATCAGCCCCAGCATTTT. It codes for CASSYGSGGNQPQHF.

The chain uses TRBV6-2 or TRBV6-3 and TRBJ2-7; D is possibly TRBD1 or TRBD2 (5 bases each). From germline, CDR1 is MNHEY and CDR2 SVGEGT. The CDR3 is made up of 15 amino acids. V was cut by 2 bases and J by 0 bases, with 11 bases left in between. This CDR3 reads CASSYQPGSSYEQYF. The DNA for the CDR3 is TGTGCCAGCAGTTACCAACCAGGGAGCTCCTACGAGCAGTACTTC.

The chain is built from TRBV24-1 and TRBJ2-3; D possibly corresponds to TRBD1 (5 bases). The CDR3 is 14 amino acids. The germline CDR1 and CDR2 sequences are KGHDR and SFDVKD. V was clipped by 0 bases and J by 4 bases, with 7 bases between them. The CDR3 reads CATSDLGAADTQYF. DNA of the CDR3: TGTGCCACCAGTGATTTGGGGGCTGCAGATACGCAGTATTTT.

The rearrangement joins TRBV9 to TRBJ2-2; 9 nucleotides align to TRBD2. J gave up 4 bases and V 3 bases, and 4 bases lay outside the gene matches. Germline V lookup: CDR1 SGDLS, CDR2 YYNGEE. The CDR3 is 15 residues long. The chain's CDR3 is CASSAGLAFTGELFF. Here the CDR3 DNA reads TGTGCCAGCAGCGCTGGACTAGCGTTCACCGGGGAGCTGTTTTTT. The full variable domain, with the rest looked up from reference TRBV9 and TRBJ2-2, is DSGVTQTPKHLITATGQRVTLRCSPRSGDLSVYWYQQSLDQGLQFLIQYYNGEERAKGNILERFSAQQFPDLHSELNLSSLELGDSALYFCASSAGLAFTGELFFGEGSRLTVL.

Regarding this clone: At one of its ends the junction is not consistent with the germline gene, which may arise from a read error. Written as DNA, the CDR3 is TGTGCTAGCAGCCAAGGGGGGGAGCAGTTCTTC. Translated: CASSQGGEQFF. The chain carries TRBV7-7 and TRBJ2-1; D is perhaps TRBD1 or TRBD2 (6 bases each). Germline V lookup: CDR1 SSHAT, CDR2 FNYEAQ (reference sequence). This CDR3 spans 11 amino acids.

CDR3 amino acids: CASSRAGGPDTQYF. The CDR3 bases are TGTGCCAGCAGCAGAGCGGGGGGGCCAGATACGCAGTATTTT. The genes are TRBV7-3 and TRBJ2-3; 10 nucleotides agree with TRBD2. Per the germline V gene, CDR1 is SGHTA and CDR2 is FQGTGA. V was pared by 5 bases and J by 4 bases, with 3 bases of the junction left unmatched. The CDR3 runs to 14 residues.

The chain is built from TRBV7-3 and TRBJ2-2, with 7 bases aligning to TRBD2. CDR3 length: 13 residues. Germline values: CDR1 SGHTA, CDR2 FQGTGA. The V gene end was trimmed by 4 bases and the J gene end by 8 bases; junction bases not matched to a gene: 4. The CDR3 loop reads CASSSPGLGELFF. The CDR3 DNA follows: TGTGCCAGCAGCTCCCCGGGACTAGGGGAGCTGTTTTTT.